This entry concerns a single T cell receptor beta chain. These data belong to a study of sequential checkpoint blockade in melanoma. Study-wide context: Each arm's sequence ended with maintenance nivolumab.

The treatment: randomized to nivolumab then ipilimumab (arm A) or the reverse (arm B). Sequencing was performed with immunoSEQ multiplex PCR; in TCRdb, only in-frame clones are kept and a portion is missing. Of 35,000 to 40,000 clones in the sample, roughly 84% were seen once. The CDR3 sequence is 13 residues long. Germline values: CDR1 LNHDA, CDR2 SQIVND (reference sequence). V shed 8 bases and J 3 bases; nucleotides not matched to a gene: 3. This TCR was recovered from a human donor with melanoma. Material: CD8+ T cells sorted from blood (inferred from file names), obtained from a patient given nivolumab and ipilimumab in sequence. The gene calls are TRBV19 and TRBJ2-1, with TRBD2 identical over 8 bases. CDR3 sequence reads: CASQTSVYNEQFF. The CDR3 nucleotides are TGTGCCAGTCAGACTAGCGTCTACAATGAGCAGTTCTTC. Based on the CDR3 plus reference TRBV19 and TRBJ2-1, the full variable domain is DGGITQSPKYLFRKEGQNVTLSCEQNLNHDAMYWYRQDPGQGLRLIYYSQIVNDFQKGDIAEGYSVSREKKESFPLTVTSAQKNPTAFYLCASQTSVYNEQFFGPGTRLTVL.